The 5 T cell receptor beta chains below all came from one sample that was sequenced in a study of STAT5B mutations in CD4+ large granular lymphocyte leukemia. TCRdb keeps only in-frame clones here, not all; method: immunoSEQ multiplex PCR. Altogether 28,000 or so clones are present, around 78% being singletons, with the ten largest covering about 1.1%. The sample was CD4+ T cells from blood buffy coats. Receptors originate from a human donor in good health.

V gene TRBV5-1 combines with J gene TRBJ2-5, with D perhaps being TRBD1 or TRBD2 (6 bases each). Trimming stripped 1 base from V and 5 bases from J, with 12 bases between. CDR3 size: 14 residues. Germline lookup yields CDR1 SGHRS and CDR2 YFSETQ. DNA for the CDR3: TGCGCCAGCAGCTTGACCCCGGGGGCCGAGACCCAGTACTTC. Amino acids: CASSLTPGAETQYF.

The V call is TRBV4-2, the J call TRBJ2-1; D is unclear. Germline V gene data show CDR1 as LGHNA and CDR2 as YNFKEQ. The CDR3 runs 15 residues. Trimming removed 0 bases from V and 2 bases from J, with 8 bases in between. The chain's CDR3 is CASSQDPAPYNEQFF. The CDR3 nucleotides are TGTGCCAGCAGCCAAGATCCCGCCCCCTACAATGAGCAGTTCTTC.

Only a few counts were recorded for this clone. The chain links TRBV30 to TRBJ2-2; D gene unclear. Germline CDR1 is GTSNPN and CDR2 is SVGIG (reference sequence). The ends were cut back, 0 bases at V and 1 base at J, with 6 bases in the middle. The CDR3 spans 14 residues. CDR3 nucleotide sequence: TGTGCCTGGAGTGTGGACGGGAACACCGGGGAGCTGTTTTTT. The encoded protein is CAWSVDGNTGELFF. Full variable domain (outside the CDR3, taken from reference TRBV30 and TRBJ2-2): SQTIHQWPATLVQPVGSPLSLECTVEGTSNPNLYWYRQAAGRGLQLLFYSVGIGQISSEVPQNLSASRPQDRQFILSSKKLLLSDSGFYLCAWSVDGNTGELFFGEGSRLTVL.

This CDR3 reads CASSYSDRSYGYTF. The CDR3 nucleotides read TGTGCCAGCAGTTACTCGGACAGGTCCTATGGCTACACCTTC. The chain combines TRBV6-6 with TRBJ1-2, with 7 bases fitting TRBD1. The ends lost 0 bases at V and 4 bases at J; junction bases unmatched: 2. This CDR3 region has 14 residues. Germline V CDR1 and CDR2: MNHNY, SVGAGI (reference sequence).

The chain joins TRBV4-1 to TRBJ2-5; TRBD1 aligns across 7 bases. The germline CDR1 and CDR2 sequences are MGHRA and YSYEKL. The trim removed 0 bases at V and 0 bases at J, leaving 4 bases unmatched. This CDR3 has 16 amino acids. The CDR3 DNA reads TGCGCCAGCAGCCAAGATTCGGGACAGTACCAAGAGACCCAGTACTTC. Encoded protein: CASSQDSGQYQETQYF.